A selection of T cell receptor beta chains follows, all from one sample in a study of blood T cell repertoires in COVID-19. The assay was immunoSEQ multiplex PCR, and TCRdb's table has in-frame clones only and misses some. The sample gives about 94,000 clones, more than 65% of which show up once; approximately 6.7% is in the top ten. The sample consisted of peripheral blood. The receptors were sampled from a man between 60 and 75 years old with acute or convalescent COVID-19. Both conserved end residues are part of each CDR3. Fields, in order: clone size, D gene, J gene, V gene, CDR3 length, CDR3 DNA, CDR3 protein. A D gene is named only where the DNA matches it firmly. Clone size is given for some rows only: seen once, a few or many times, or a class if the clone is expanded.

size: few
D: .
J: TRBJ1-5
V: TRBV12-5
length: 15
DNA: TGTGCTAGTGGTTTCGGGACACCGACCAATCAGCCCCAGCATTTT
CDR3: CASGFGTPTNQPQHF

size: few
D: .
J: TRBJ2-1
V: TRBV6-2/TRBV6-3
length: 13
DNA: TGTGCCAGCAGTTACCAGGGTTACAATGAGCAGTTCTTC
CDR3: CASSYQGYNEQFF

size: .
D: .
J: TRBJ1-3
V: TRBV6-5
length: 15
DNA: TGTGCCAGCAGTTTGGAGCCCTTCTCTGGAAACACCATATATTTT
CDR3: CASSLEPFSGNTIYF

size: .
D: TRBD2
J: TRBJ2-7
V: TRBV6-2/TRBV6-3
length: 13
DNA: TGTGCCAGCAGTTACGAGGGAGGGGACGAGCAGTACTTC
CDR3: CASSYEGGDEQYF

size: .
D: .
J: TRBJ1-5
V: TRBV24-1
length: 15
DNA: TGTGCCACCAGTGAACGGCAGGGATTCAATCAGCCCCAGCATTTT
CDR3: CATSERQGFNQPQHF

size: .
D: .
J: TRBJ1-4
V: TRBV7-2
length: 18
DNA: TGTGCCAGCAGCTTAGTGTGGCAGGGGAGCAAGACCCATGAAAAACTGTTTTTT
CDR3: CASSLVWQGSKTHEKLFF

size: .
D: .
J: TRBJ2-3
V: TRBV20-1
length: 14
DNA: TGCAGTGCTAGTCTGGACAGTGGCACAGATACGCAGTATTTT
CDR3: CSASLDSGTDTQYF

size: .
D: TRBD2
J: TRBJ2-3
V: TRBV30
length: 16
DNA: TGTGCCTGGAGCGCAGCTAGCGGGGGGGCCACAGATACGCAGTATTTT
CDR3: CAWSAASGGATDTQYF

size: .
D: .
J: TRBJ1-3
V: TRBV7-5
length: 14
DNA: TGTGTCAGAAGCGCTTGGACAAGAAGGAACACCATATATTTT
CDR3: CVRSAWTRRNTIYF

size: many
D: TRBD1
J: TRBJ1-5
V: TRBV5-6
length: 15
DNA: TGTGCCAGCAGCTTGAACGACAGGGGATCCCAGCCCCAGCATTTT
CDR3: CASSLNDRGSQPQHF

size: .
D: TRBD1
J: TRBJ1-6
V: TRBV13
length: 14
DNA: TGTGCCAGCAGCCTTGACAGGGGTAATTCACCCCTCCACTTT
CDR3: CASSLDRGNSPLHF

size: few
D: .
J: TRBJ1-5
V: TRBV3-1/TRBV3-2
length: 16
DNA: TGTGCCAGCAGCCAAGGGGGGGTAGGCATCAAGCAGCCCCAGCATTTT
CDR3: CASSQGGVGIKQPQHF

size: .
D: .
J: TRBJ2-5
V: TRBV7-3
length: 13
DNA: TGTGCCAGCAGCTTATTCGGGGGAGAGACCCAGTACTTC
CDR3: CASSLFGGETQYF

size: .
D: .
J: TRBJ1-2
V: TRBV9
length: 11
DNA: TGTGCCAGCAGCGCCCTGTATGGCTACACCTTC
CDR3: CASSALYGYTF

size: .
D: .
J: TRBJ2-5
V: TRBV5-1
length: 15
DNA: TGCGCCAGCAGCTTTCGTCCGGGTAGGATGGAGACCCAGTACTTC
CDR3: CASSFRPGRMETQYF

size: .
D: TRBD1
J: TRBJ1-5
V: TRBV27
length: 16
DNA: TGTGCCAGCAGTTTGTCCCAACAGGGGGCACCTCAGCCCCAGCATTTT
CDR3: CASSLSQQGAPQPQHF

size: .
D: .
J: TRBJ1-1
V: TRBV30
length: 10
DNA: TGTGCCTGGAGTCCCGGAGAAGTTTTCTTT
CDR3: CAWSPGEVFF

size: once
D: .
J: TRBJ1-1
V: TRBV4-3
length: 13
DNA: TGCGCCAGCAGCCCGGCCGTGGGCGTTGAAGCTTTCTTT
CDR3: CASSPAVGVEAFF

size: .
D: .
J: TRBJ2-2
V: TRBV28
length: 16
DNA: TGTGCCAGCACTCAATGGAGCCAGCCAAACACCGGGGAGCTGTTTTTT
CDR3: CASTQWSQPNTGELFF

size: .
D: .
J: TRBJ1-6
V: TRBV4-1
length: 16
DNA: TGCGCCAGCAGCCAGGGCCGGGACAAGATTAATTCACCCCTCCACTTT
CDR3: CASSQGRDKINSPLHF

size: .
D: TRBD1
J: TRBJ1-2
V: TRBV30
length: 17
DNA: TGTGCCTGCTCCGGGACAGGGGGCTACGAAACTAACTATGGCTACACCTTC
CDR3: CACSGTGGYETNYGYTF

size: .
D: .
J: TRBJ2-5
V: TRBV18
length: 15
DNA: TGTGCCAGCTCTCGACTAGTGGGCAACCAAGAGACCCAGTACTTC
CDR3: CASSRLVGNQETQYF

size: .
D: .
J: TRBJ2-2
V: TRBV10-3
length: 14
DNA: TGTGCCATCAGTGAGTCAGGGAGGATCGGGGAGCTGTTTTTT
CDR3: CAISESGRIGELFF